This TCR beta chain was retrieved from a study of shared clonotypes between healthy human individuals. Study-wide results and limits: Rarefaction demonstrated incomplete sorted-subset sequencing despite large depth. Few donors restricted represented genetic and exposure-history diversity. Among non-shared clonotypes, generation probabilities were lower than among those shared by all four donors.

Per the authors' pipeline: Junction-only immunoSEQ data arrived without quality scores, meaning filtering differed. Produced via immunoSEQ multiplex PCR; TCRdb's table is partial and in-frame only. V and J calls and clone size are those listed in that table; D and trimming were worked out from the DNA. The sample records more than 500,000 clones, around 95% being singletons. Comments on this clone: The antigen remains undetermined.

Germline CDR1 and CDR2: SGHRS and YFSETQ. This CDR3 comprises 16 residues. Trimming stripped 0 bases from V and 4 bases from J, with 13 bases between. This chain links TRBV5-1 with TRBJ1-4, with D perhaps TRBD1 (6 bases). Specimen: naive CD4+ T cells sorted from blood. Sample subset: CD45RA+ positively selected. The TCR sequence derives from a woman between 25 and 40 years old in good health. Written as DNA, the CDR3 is TGCGCCAGCAGCTTGGCTCTCCGGACAGATAATGAAAAACTGTTTTTT. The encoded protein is CASSLALRTDNEKLFF.